These 32 T cell receptor beta chains share one sample of origin, sequenced in a study of cytotoxic CD8 clonotypes in ibrutinib-treated CLL. Profiling relied on immunoSEQ multiplex PCR, and the TCRdb table lists in-frame clones only, not all of them. The table lists 24,000 or so clones, approximately 71% of them singletons. The starting material was PBMCs, obtained after 12 months of ibrutinib treatment. These receptor sequences come from a human donor with chronic lymphocytic leukemia.

In its sample, this clone was seen a few times. The rearrangement links TRBV7-2 to TRBJ2-3, with D unresolved. Germline V lookup: CDR1 SGHTA, CDR2 FQGNSA. Trimming took 1 base from V and 4 from J, leaving 6 bases between them. The CDR3 has 13 amino acids. The CDR3 sequence: CASSLVLADTQYF. CDR3 in DNA: TGTGCCAGCAGCTTAGTCCTAGCAGATACGCAGTATTTT.

As DNA, the CDR3 is TGTGCCAGCAGCTGGCAGGACTCTGGAAACACCATATATTTT. It specifies CASSWQDSGNTIYF. The V call is TRBV5-6, the J call TRBJ1-3; unclear D gene. Trimming took 3 bases from V and 0 from J, leaving 7 bases between them. Germline V gene data show CDR1 as SGHDT and CDR2 as YYEEEE. This CDR3 spans 14 amino acids.

The gene calls are TRBV27 and TRBJ2-2; TRBD2 agrees at 11 bases. Germline V gene sequence: CDR1 MNHEY, CDR2 SMNVEV (reference sequence). This CDR3 spans 18 amino acids. V gave up 5 bases and J gave up 4 bases; unmatched junction bases: 12. The CDR3 nucleotides read TGTGCCAGCAGTCTTAACCCACTAGCGGGGGTGTCCACCGGGGAGCTGTTTTTT. Encoded protein: CASSLNPLAGVSTGELFF.

This clone came up once. The rearrangement links TRBV7-9 to TRBJ2-5; D uncertain. Between the trimmed V and J ends, which lost 2 bases and 2 bases, there was a span of 9 bases. The CDR3 consists of 14 residues. The germline V gene encodes CDR1 SEHNR and CDR2 FQNEAQ (reference sequence). Here the CDR3 DNA reads TGTGCCAGCAGCTTAAGTTCTGGGCAAGAGACCCAGTACTTC. Its protein is CASSLSSGQETQYF.

Concerning this clone: At the DNA level, this CDR3 is encoded by other sequences in the same sample as well. This chain joins TRBV6-1 and TRBJ1-3; D is undetermined. V dropped 2 bases and J dropped 2 bases, with 4 bases sitting between them. The germline gives CDR1 MNHNS, CDR2 SASEGT. This CDR3 region has 13 residues. CDR3 sequence: CASSEWPGNTIYF. The CDR3 nucleotides are TGTGCCAGCAGTGAATGGCCTGGAAACACCATATATTTT.

The chain joins TRBV5-1 to TRBJ1-2; D call uncertain. Trimming pared 4 bases from V and 4 bases from J, leaving 17 bases between. The germline CDR1 and CDR2 sequences are SGHRS and YFSETQ. The CDR3 runs 15 residues. The CDR3 region has the DNA TGCGCCAGCAGCCAAGAAATCCAGTCTAGCTATGGCTACACCTTC. It codes for CASSQEIQSSYGYTF.

This clone was found once. The chain joins TRBV27 to TRBJ2-6; D is undetermined. From germline, CDR1 is MNHEY and CDR2 SMNVEV (reference sequence). This CDR3 has 15 residues. Trimming removed 3 bases from V and 0 bases from J, with 6 bases in between. The DNA of the CDR3 is TGTGCCAGCAGTTTGAGGTTCTCTGGGGCCAACGTCCTGACTTTC. Translating gives CASSLRFSGANVLTF.

The V gene is TRBV6-5, the J gene TRBJ2-7; tentative D call: TRBD2 (6 bases). Per the germline V gene, CDR1 is MNHEY and CDR2 is SVGAGI. V shed 6 bases and J shed 0 bases, with 12 bases lying between them. The CDR3 is 14 amino acids. CDR3 amino acids: CASSGTYPSYEQYF. CDR3 DNA sequence: TGTGCCAGCAGCGGGACTTATCCCTCCTACGAGCAGTACTTC.

Notes on this clone: The junction departs from germline at one end; a sequencing error may be responsible. The chain combines TRBV7-7 with TRBJ2-5, with TRBD2 matching over 13 bases. The length of the CDR3 is 16 residues. Germline V lookup: CDR1 SSHAT, CDR2 FNYEAQ (reference sequence). The CDR3 reads CASSPTSGGHQETQYF. In DNA form, the CDR3 reads TGTGCTAGCAGTCCGACTAGCGGGGGGCACCAAGAGACCCAGTACTTC.

The chain couples TRBV18 to TRBJ2-2; D not resolved. V dropped 2 bases and J dropped 3 bases, with 7 bases sitting between them. This CDR3 contains 14 residues. Germline V CDR1 and CDR2: KGHSH, LQKENI. This CDR3 is CASSPVLHTGELFF. CDR3 DNA sequence: TGTGCCAGCTCACCAGTCCTCCACACCGGGGAGCTGTTTTTT.

The genes are TRBV6-5 and TRBJ2-3; no clear D. V was clipped by 4 bases and J by 0 bases, with 8 bases between them. Germline CDR1 MNHEY, CDR2 SVGAGI. This CDR3 contains 14 residues. Here the CDR3 DNA reads TGTGCCAGCAGTTCGGATACCAGCACAGATACGCAGTATTTT. Encoded protein: CASSSDTSTDTQYF.

This clone has only one observation. Within the sample, other DNA sequences also encode this same CDR3. The rearrangement joins TRBV11-3 to TRBJ2-5; 8 bases align to TRBD2. The CDR3 is 16 residues long. V lost 1 base and J lost 5; bases outside the gene matches: 9. Germline assignment: CDR1 SGHNT and CDR2 YENEEA. CDR3 region: CASSLARPGGGETQYF. The CDR3 DNA reads TGTGCCAGCAGCTTAGCCCGCCCGGGCGGGGGGGAGACCCAGTACTTC.

This chain connects TRBV5-1 to TRBJ2-7, with 13 bases fitting TRBD2. The CDR3 loop spans 18 amino acids. The V gene's germline CDR1 is SGHRS and CDR2 YFSETQ. With 4 bases clipped from V and 0 bases from J, the junction kept 10 bases outside the gene matches. The CDR3 DNA is TGCGCCAGCAGCCCCCGGACTAGCGGGGGCCCCGTCTCCTACGAGCAGTACTTC. The encoded protein is CASSPRTSGGPVSYEQYF. Filled out from reference TRBV5-1 and TRBJ2-7, the complete variable domain reads KAGVTQTPRYLIKTRGQQVTLSCSPISGHRSVSWYQQTPGQGLQFLFEYFSETQRNKGNFPGRFSGRQFSNSRSEMNVSTLELGDSALYLCASSPRTSGGPVSYEQYFGPGTRLTVT.

The CDR3 nucleotides are TGTGCCAGCAGTTCCCGTAGTGGAGGGGTTTGGCAGCCCCAGCATTTT. Translated: CASSSRSGGVWQPQHF. This chain links TRBV28 with TRBJ1-5, with D possibly matching TRBD1 (5 bases). Germline CDR1 is MDHEN and CDR2 is SYDVKM. Trimming left V 4 bases short and J 7 bases short, with 20 bases between. This CDR3 is built from 16 residues.

CDR3 DNA sequence: TGTGCCAGCAGCCCAGACAGGCGACCCTACGAGCAGTACTTC. It is translated as CASSPDRRPYEQYF. V and J are TRBV27 and TRBJ2-7; D may be TRBD1 (6 bases). This CDR3 comprises 14 residues. Trimming pared 6 bases from V and 2 bases from J, leaving 14 bases between. The V gene's germline CDR1 is MNHEY and CDR2 SMNVEV (reference sequence).

The chain recombines TRBV29-1 with TRBJ2-3; possibly TRBD1 for D (6 bases). The CDR3 covers 15 residues. Germline V gene lookup returns CDR1 SQVTM and CDR2 ANQGSEA. Trimming took off 6 bases at V and 5 bases at J, with 21 bases between the two ends. The CDR3 reads CSVRVTGTIVDTQYF. The CDR3 nucleotides read TGCAGCGTGCGGGTAACAGGGACCATCGTAGATACGCAGTATTTT.

The chain employs TRBV7-3 and TRBJ2-5, with D uncertain. This CDR3 comprises 13 residues. V lost 3 bases and J lost 4, with 9 bases in between. CDR1 SGHTA and CDR2 FQGTGA come from the germline V gene. The CDR3 DNA is TGTGCCAGCAGCTTCGGGCCGATAGAGACCCAGTACTTC. Translated: CASSFGPIETQYF.

This clone was counted a single time. The chain is built from TRBV7-9 and TRBJ2-5, with 13 bases aligning to TRBD2. The length of the CDR3 is 15 residues. V lost 4 bases, J lost 5 bases, and 4 bases stayed unmatched. Germline CDR1 and CDR2: SEHNR and FQNEAQ (reference sequence). The CDR3 nucleotides read TGTGCCAGCAGCTCCGGGACTAGCGGGGTCGAGACCCAGTACTTC. Amino acids: CASSSGTSGVETQYF. The variable domain in full, with the rest retrieved from reference TRBV7-9 and TRBJ2-5, is DTGVSQNPRHKITKRGQNVTFRCDPISEHNRLYWYRQTLGQGPEFLTYFQNEAQLEKSRLLSDRFSAERPKGSFSTLEIQRTEQGDSAMYLCASSSGTSGVETQYFGPGTRLLVL.

This chain joins TRBV10-1 and TRBJ1-1; D is unresolved. Germline CDR1 and CDR2: WNHNN and SYGVQD (reference sequence). The V gene lost 0 bases and the J gene lost 11 bases, with 16 bases spanning the gap. This CDR3 has 14 amino acids. The CDR3 loop reads CASSESNRRKGAFF. The CDR3 DNA reads as TGCGCCAGCAGTGAGTCGAATAGGAGGAAAGGGGCTTTCTTT.

V usage is TRBV29-1 and J usage is TRBJ1-2; D might be TRBD1 (6 bases). CDR1 and CDR2 (germline): SQVTM, ANQGSEA. Trimming pared 4 bases from V and 4 bases from J, leaving 22 bases between. The CDR3 length is 16 residues. CDR3 coding DNA: TGCAGCGTTGGTTTGTTGTGGTACGGACAGACCTATGGCTACACCTTC. The encoded protein is CSVGLLWYGQTYGYTF.

The rearrangement links TRBV12-5 to TRBJ2-3; D is unresolved. Per germline, CDR1 LGHNT and CDR2 FRNRAP. V lost 6 bases and J lost 6, with 10 bases in between. The CDR3 runs to 12 residues. CDR3 region: CASGIGFDTQYF. In DNA, the CDR3 is TGTGCTAGTGGGATAGGGTTCGATACGCAGTATTTT.

The V and J genes are TRBV6-1 and TRBJ1-3; TRBD1 matches at 7 bases. The CDR3 is 16 amino acids. Germline V lookup: CDR1 MNHNS, CDR2 SASEGT. Trimming took 4 bases from V and 1 from J; bases not matched to a gene: 7. In DNA form, the CDR3 reads TGTGCCAGCAGTGGATTCAGGGGGAGGTCTGGAAACACCATATATTTT. The encoded protein is CASSGFRGRSGNTIYF.

The chain combines TRBV19 with TRBJ2-1; 8 bases fit TRBD2. The CDR3 is 14 amino acids. Germline V gene data show CDR1 as LNHDA and CDR2 as SQIVND (reference sequence). Trimming removed 5 bases from V and 3 bases from J; junction bases left unmatched: 3. The CDR3 spells CASSPLADYNEQFF. The CDR3 DNA is TGTGCCAGTAGTCCACTAGCGGACTACAATGAGCAGTTCTTC.

J is TRBJ2-2 and V is TRBV29-1, with D possibly called TRBD1 or TRBD2 (6 bases each). The ends were cut back, 7 bases at V and 2 bases at J, with 17 bases in the middle. The CDR3 length is 15 residues. CDR1 and CDR2 from the germline V gene are SQVTM and ANQGSEA. The CDR3 loop reads CSARGPGANTGELFF. The CDR3 DNA is TGCAGCGCCCGAGGTCCGGGGGCCAACACCGGGGAGCTGTTTTTT.

V gene TRBV9 combines with J gene TRBJ2-1; TRBD2 is a possible D gene (6 bases). Between the trimmed V and J ends, which lost 2 bases and 8 bases, there was a span of 14 bases. Per the germline V gene, CDR1 is SGDLS and CDR2 is YYNGEE. CDR3 size: 14 residues. The chain's CDR3 is CASSVRDFDDEQFF. The DNA for the CDR3 is TGTGCCAGCAGCGTCCGGGACTTTGACGATGAGCAGTTCTTC.

This clone has just a few counts. The gene calls are TRBV19 and TRBJ1-5; D perhaps matches TRBD1 (6 bases). The CDR3 has 13 amino acids. V lost 4 bases, J lost 4 bases, and 8 bases lay in between. Germline CDR1 LNHDA, CDR2 SQIVND (reference sequence). The CDR3 coding sequence is TGTGCCAGTAGTAGACAGGTAAATCAGCCCCAGCATTTT. Protein: CASSRQVNQPQHF.

V is TRBV7-3 and J is TRBJ2-3; a weak D match, TRBD2 (6 bases). The V gene lost 5 bases and the J gene lost 5 bases, with 17 bases spanning the gap. The CDR3 length is 15 residues. Germline V gene lookup returns CDR1 SGHTA and CDR2 FQGTGA. The CDR3 nucleotides are TGTGCCAGCAGCAAAGGGGTACTAGCAGGAGATACGCAGTATTTT. Residues: CASSKGVLAGDTQYF.

The V call is TRBV9, the J call TRBJ2-1; D call uncertain. Trimming cost V 4 bases and J 4 bases, with 15 bases left between them. The CDR3 extends over 15 amino acids. CDR1 is SGDLS and CDR2 is YYNGEE in the germline V gene. The CDR3 nucleotides are TGTGCCAGCAGCAAAGGAGTAGGACCATACAATGAGCAGTTCTTC. It is translated as CASSKGVGPYNEQFF.

This clone was counted only a few times. The rearrangement uses TRBV5-1 and TRBJ2-2; D is uncertain. CDR1 and CDR2 from the germline V gene are SGHRS and YFSETQ. V lost 0 bases, J lost 2 bases, and 11 bases lay in between. The CDR3 totals 16 residues. CDR3 region: CASSLVGSPNTGELFF. CDR3 DNA: TGCGCCAGCAGCTTGGTAGGCTCCCCCAACACCGGGGAGCTGTTTTTT.

The chain is built from TRBV7-9 and TRBJ2-3; TRBD2 agrees at 12 bases. CDR1 is SEHNR and CDR2 is FQNEAQ in the germline V gene (reference sequence). The CDR3 covers 15 residues. J lost 4 bases, V lost 6 bases, and 5 bases had no gene match. CDR3 in DNA: TGTGCCAGCAGTTCTAGCGGGGGGGCCCCAGATACGCAGTATTTT. The encoded protein is CASSSSGGAPDTQYF. The variable domain in full, with the rest retrieved from reference TRBV7-9 and TRBJ2-3, is DTGVSQNPRHKITKRGQNVTFRCDPISEHNRLYWYRQTLGQGPEFLTYFQNEAQLEKSRLLSDRFSAERPKGSFSTLEIQRTEQGDSAMYLCASSSSGGAPDTQYFGPGTRLTVL.

This clone was seen only a few times. The chain links TRBV28 to TRBJ1-5; 7 positions match TRBD1. The CDR3 is made up of 14 amino acids. Germline trimming cut 6 bases from V and 3 bases from J; bases unmatched to any gene: 5. Germline V gene sequence: CDR1 MDHEN, CDR2 SYDVKM. The CDR3 DNA is TGTGCCAGCAGCGGCGGACAGGTCAATCAGCCCCAGCATTTT. This gives the protein CASSGGQVNQPQHF.

The chain employs TRBV19 and TRBJ1-5, with TRBD1 matching over 10 bases. The ends lost 3 bases at V and 4 bases at J; junction bases unmatched: 3. Germline CDR1 LNHDA, CDR2 SQIVND (reference sequence). This CDR3 contains 15 residues. CDR3 coding DNA: TGTGCCAGTAGTATTGGGACAGGGGCGAATCAGCCCCAGCATTTT. Protein sequence: CASSIGTGANQPQHF. Full variable domain (rest looked up from reference TRBV19 and TRBJ1-5): DGGITQSPKYLFRKEGQNVTLSCEQNLNHDAMYWYRQDPGQGLRLIYYSQIVNDFQKGDIAEGYSVSREKKESFPLTVTSAQKNPTAFYLCASSIGTGANQPQHFGDGTRLSIL.